This TCR beta chain emerged from a study of cytomegalovirus exposure and HLA in healthy donors. Primers included in the PCR were 60 Vbeta and 13 Jbeta primers. This table comes from immunoSEQ multiplex PCR, and its TCRdb copy is limited to in-frame clones, with some not included. The ten most abundant clones cover approximately 0.6% of a sample with fewer than 130,000 clones. CDR3 size: 13 residues. V lost 3 bases and J lost 3, with 9 bases in between. The germline V gene has CDR1 SGHAT and CDR2 FQNNGV. The J gene is TRBJ2-7, the V gene TRBV11-2, with no clear D. What was sequenced was PBMCs. This receptor was taken from a man aged 45-65 years in good health and CMV-seronegative. The DNA for the CDR3 is TGTGCCAGCAGCTTCTCTATTAGCTACGAGCAGTACTTC. It translates to CASSFSISYEQYF.